Sequencing of this T cell receptor beta chain was carried out in a study of blood T cell repertoires in COVID-19. Study details: PBMCs, B-cell-depleted T cells, or T cells provided the cDNA or gDNA that made up the material.

Authors' processing steps: Nucleated cell counts were estimated from reference gene primer amplification. Profiling relied on immunoSEQ multiplex PCR, and the TCRdb table lists in-frame clones only, not all of them. That table gives V, J and clone size, and the DNA gave D and trimming. Seen here are 150,000 to 200,000 clones, 82% observed once, and the top ten hold under 12%. V was pared by 4 bases and J by 5 bases, with 8 bases between. Germline values: CDR1 SGHVS, CDR2 FNYEAQ. The CDR3 length is 13 residues. This sequence joins TRBV7-6 and TRBJ2-2; D is uncertain. The receptor was isolated from a woman older than 75 with active or convalescent COVID-19. Input material: peripheral blood. CDR3 amino acids: CASSSIQTGELFF. The CDR3 DNA is TGTGCCAGCAGCTCAATACAGACCGGGGAGCTGTTTTTT.